This TCR beta chain was documented in a study of a mutant IDH1 vaccine in newly diagnosed glioma (dated by TCRdb to the early 2020s). At the level of the whole study: Vaccination started 4-6 weeks after radiotherapy alone, or was given together with temozolomide cycles in the groups whose treatment included chemotherapy. The roughly 35 treated patients were roughly 60% male and roughly 40% female, with a mean age of about 38 years. Before enrollment, patients had received standard therapy of radiotherapy alone, temozolomide alone, or radiochemotherapy with temozolomide; most received the combination. The week-35 safety follow-up was designated visit V12, and the week-47 end of study was designated visit V13. Peripheral blood was collected at six visits: V03 (baseline), V05, V07, V10, V12 and V13. Longitudinal TCRB deep sequencing was performed for about two dozen treated patients wherever samples were available for exploratory analyses.

The time point tag for this specimen amounts to: week 35, safety follow-up. A 20-mer mutant IDH1 peptide at 300 micrograms in Montanide made up each vaccine dose, which was injected subcutaneously together with topical imiquimod. Patients received eight vaccinations in weeks 1, 3, 5, 7, 11, 15, 19 and 23, corresponding to visits V03 through V10. The donors had newly diagnosed IDH1-mutant astrocytomas of WHO grade 3 or 4 that showed loss of nuclear ATRX. The samples were drawn from NOA16, a multicentre, single-arm, open-label phase I trial in Germany that tested a mutant IDH1 peptide vaccine in humans for the first time. The DNeasy Blood and Tissue Kit was used to extract genomic DNA from EDTA blood for TCRB sequencing. The CDR1 and CDR2 encoded by the germline V gene (reference sequence) are MNHNY and SVGAGI. V trim: 0 bases; J trim: 9 bases; unmatched bases: 5. The CDR3 measures 15 amino acids from cysteine to phenylalanine. The only DNA kept is the CDR3, 45 bases in frame from the first base.

The library was prepared using the immunoSEQ multiplex PCR assay. Rearranged TCR beta chain sequences were amplified with the hsTCRB Kit following the manufacturer's protocol. An Illumina MiSeq was used to sequence the TCRB libraries. Per the authors' processing: The proprietary platform of the kit vendor was used for demultiplexing, trimming and gene mapping. This is the immuneACCESS table as TCRdb keeps it, with only in-frame sequences that have V and J called. A part of the clones is gone; compared with another copy, unresolved V genes explain less than half, and the rest is unexplained. The D gene and trimming were derived from the DNA, and the V and J assignments and clone size from that table. This sample gives around 41,000 clones in total; roughly nine tenths of them show up just once. Around 1.5% of the sample goes to the ten largest clones. Notes on this clone: This receptor's antigen is unknown. Base qualities were left out, and no much larger clone turns up one base away.

Study-level results and caveats: Vaccine-induced immune responses across multiple MHC alleles were detected in 85% to 95% of patients. Selection of PBMC samples for TCRB deep sequencing was based on availability. It was noted by the authors that analyses of patient blood samples could not be reproduced owing to sample limitations. Pseudoprogression appeared unrelated to alterations in the top peripheral T cell clonotypes detected by TCRB sequencing.

The material was PBMCs, obtained from a glioma patient whose treatment included an IDH1 peptide vaccine. The V and J segments used are TRBV6-6 and TRBJ2-1; 10 junctional bases match TRBD1. The sequence was collected from a man aged 35 to 55 with glioma. The DNA sequence is TGTGCCAGCAGTTACTCAAGACAGGGGGCGACTGAGCAGTTCTTC. Its coded protein is CASSYSRQGATEQFF.